The source of this T cell receptor beta chain is a study of neurological immune-mediated disorders. Findings and caveats of the study: Patients with HTLV-1-associated myelopathy showed the most TCR clonal expansion. Those with multiple sclerosis showed the least, falling below healthy controls. No CDR3 amino acid sequences recurred among expanded clones across subjects, suggesting private repertoires in all groups. It was the repertoires of 18 of 34 multiple sclerosis patients that phylogenetic grouping placed in one related-CDR3 cluster, which is a possible signature.

The CDR3 loop spans 14 amino acids. V was trimmed by 0 bases and J by 4 bases, leaving 8 bases between them. Germline V CDR1 and CDR2: SGHRS, YFSETQ. cDNA synthesis was performed by 5'RACE with 10-nucleotide random UMIs. TCRdb re-called the 5' RACE reads with MiXCR, one entry per CDR3 protein. The sample lists 60,000 to 85,000 distinct CDR3 sequences, 4% to 6% occurring once. This clonotype showed up many times. Its antigen is unidentified. What was sequenced was PBMCs. The receptor was derived from a man between 18 and 29 years old with multiple sclerosis. The chain couples TRBV5-1 to TRBJ2-1, with D possibly being TRBD2 (6 bases). This chain's CDR3 is CASSLEGLYNEQFF. The CDR3, as DNA: TGCGCCAGCAGCTTGGAGGGACTTTACAATGAGCAGTTCTTC.